The source of this T cell receptor (beta chain) is a study of graft-versus-host responses after intestinal transplantation. Background on the study: Those transplanted obtained multivisceral, liver-intestinal, or isolated intestinal grafts. Following induction with anti-thymocyte globulin, all recipients were given tacrolimus and steroids for approximately three years. General study findings and limits: HvG clone declines early post-transplant were associated with peak circulating GvH levels. GvH clones were identified in recipient marrow, with some first appearing in ileum or blood.

The V gene's germline CDR1 is SGDLS and CDR2 YYNGEE. The CDR3 extends over 18 amino acids. Deletions cut 4 bases from V and 0 bases from J, with 19 bases between. Details on this clone: Its antigen is currently unknown.

Profiled with immunoSEQ multiplex PCR; TCRdb holds only in-frame clones, not every one. The table lists fewer than 15,000 clones, 84% of them singletons. The specimen comprised PBMCs, sampled after intestinal transplantation. This sequence originates from a human patient who received an intestinal transplant, so some T cells may come from the graft donor. This chain uses TRBV9 with TRBJ1-4; D might be TRBD1 (5 bases). This CDR3 reads CASSPGWGRDATNEKLFF. The CDR3 region has the DNA TGTGCCAGCAGCCCCGGGTGGGGCAGAGATGCAACTAATGAAAAACTGTTTTTT.